Below, 9 T cell receptor beta chains from the same sample are listed, as sequenced in a study of immune characteristics of hereditary and idiopathic chronic pancreatitis. Patients having total pancreatectomy with islet autotransplantation provided the chronic pancreatitis pancreas tissue. Clones were read by immunoSEQ multiplex PCR, and TCRdb kept only the in-frame ones, dropping some. The table shows approximately 1,900 clones, with around 74% occurring only once. Specimen: pancreas tissue with hereditary chronic pancreatitis. These receptors were taken from a human donor with chronic pancreatitis.

The chain uses TRBV12-5 and TRBJ1-2; D might be TRBD1 (5 bases). Deletions cut 8 bases from V and 8 bases from J, with 18 bases between. The CDR3 consists of 13 residues. Germline CDR1 and CDR2: LGHNT and FRNRAP. CDR3 in DNA: TGTGCTAGTCAACCTTTCCAGGGAGGAGGCTACACCTTC. Protein sequence: CASQPFQGGGYTF.

The chain links TRBV7-2 to TRBJ1-2; D is unresolved. Trimming removed 5 bases from V and 4 bases from J, with 8 bases in between. The CDR3 consists of 12 residues. The germline V gene encodes CDR1 SGHTA and CDR2 FQGNSA. The DNA for the CDR3 is TGTGCCAGCAGCCCCGCGGGCTATGGCTACACCTTC. Protein product: CASSPAGYGYTF.

J is TRBJ2-2 and V is TRBV15; D uncertain. Trimming left V 6 bases short and J 4 bases short, with 12 bases between. The V gene's germline CDR1 is LNHNV and CDR2 YYDKDF (reference sequence). The CDR3 consists of 14 residues. CDR3 sequence: CATRETSSTGELFF. The DNA of the CDR3 is TGTGCCACCAGAGAGACGAGTAGCACCGGGGAGCTGTTTTTT. The whole variable domain, remainder taken from reference TRBV15 and TRBJ2-2, is DAMVIQNPRYQVTQFGKPVTLSCSQTLNHNVMYWYQQKSSQAPKLLFHYYDKDFNNEADTPDNFQSRRPNTSFCFLDIRSPGLGDTAMYLCATRETSSTGELFFGEGSRLTVL.

The rearrangement joins TRBV25-1 to TRBJ2-7; 11 positions match TRBD2. From germline, CDR1 is MGHDK and CDR2 SYGVNS. This CDR3 region has 14 residues. Trimming cost V 6 bases and J 3 bases; bases outside gene matches: 4. The CDR3 nucleotides read TGTGCCAGCAGGTCCGGGACTAGCGGCTACGAGCAGTACTTC. It specifies CASRSGTSGYEQYF.

The gene calls are TRBV6-2 or TRBV6-3 and TRBJ2-7; D remains unclear. Germline V CDR1 and CDR2: MNHEY, SVGEGT. V lost 2 bases and J 1 base, leaving 12 bases between the germline ends. This CDR3 spans 15 amino acids. The DNA of the CDR3 is TGTGCCAGCAGTTACCAGCGCGTGCCTTCCTACGAGCAGTACTTC. The encoded protein is CASSYQRVPSYEQYF.

V is TRBV19 and J is TRBJ2-2; 7 bases are a match to TRBD2. J lost 4 bases, V lost 7 bases, and 6 bases had no gene match. CDR1 and CDR2 (germline): LNHDA, SQIVND (reference sequence). The CDR3 runs 14 residues. CDR3 region: CASTHWGGTGELFF. The DNA for the CDR3 is TGTGCCAGTACCCATTGGGGGGGCACCGGGGAGCTGTTTTTT.

The chain employs TRBV7-9 and TRBJ2-2; the match to TRBD2 covers 11 bases. Germline V CDR1 and CDR2: SEHNR, FQNEAQ (reference sequence). V was pared by 6 bases and J by 4 bases, with 10 bases of the junction left unmatched. The CDR3 is 17 residues long. The CDR3 sequence: CASRAFQGLAVTGELFF. CDR3 DNA: TGTGCCAGCAGAGCTTTCCAGGGACTAGCGGTCACCGGGGAGCTGTTTTTT.

The chain recombines TRBV6-2 or TRBV6-3 with TRBJ2-1; 12 bases match TRBD2. Trimming at V came to 4 bases and at J to 1 base, leaving 2 bases not matched to a gene. Germline V gene data show CDR1 as MNHEY and CDR2 as SVGEGT. The CDR3 loop spans 16 amino acids. The CDR3 nucleotides read TGTGCCAGCAGTTGGGGACTAGCGGGTTCCTACAATGAGCAGTTCTTC. As protein: CASSWGLAGSYNEQFF.

This chain links TRBV3-1 (or the pseudogene TRBV3-2) with TRBJ1-6; no reliable D call. Per the germline V gene, CDR1 is LGHDT and CDR2 is YNNKEL (reference sequence). CDR3 length: 15 residues. With 0 bases removed from V and 7 bases from J, the gap between germline ends came to 10 bases. The CDR3 spells CASSQDPWGNSPLHF. CDR3 sequence (DNA): TGTGCCAGCAGCCAAGATCCATGGGGAAATTCACCCCTCCACTTT.